This T cell receptor (beta chain) was sequenced during a study of CD4 T cells in relation to SARS-CoV-2 and coronaviruses. Broader study findings: SARS-CoV-2-driven expansion was significantly weaker in crossreactive than monoreactive clones.

Germline-derived CDR1 and CDR2 are KGHSY and FQNENV. The ends were cut back, 4 bases at V and 0 bases at J, with 12 bases in the middle. The CDR3 runs to 15 residues. Profiling relied on immunoSEQ multiplex PCR, and the TCRdb table lists in-frame clones only, not all of them. In the table there are about 56,000 clones, just over 90% of which are singletons. About this clone itself: What it binds is unknown.

The source material was naive CD4+ T cells from PBMCs. This sample's subset: naive CD4+ T cells isolated by negative enrichment. The origin of this receptor is an adult with COVID-19. V is TRBV16 and J is TRBJ1-1; TRBD1 might be the D (5 bases). Here the CDR3 reads CASSRTGEMNTEAFF. As DNA, the CDR3 is TGTGCCAGCAGCCGCACGGGGGAGATGAACACTGAAGCTTTCTTT.